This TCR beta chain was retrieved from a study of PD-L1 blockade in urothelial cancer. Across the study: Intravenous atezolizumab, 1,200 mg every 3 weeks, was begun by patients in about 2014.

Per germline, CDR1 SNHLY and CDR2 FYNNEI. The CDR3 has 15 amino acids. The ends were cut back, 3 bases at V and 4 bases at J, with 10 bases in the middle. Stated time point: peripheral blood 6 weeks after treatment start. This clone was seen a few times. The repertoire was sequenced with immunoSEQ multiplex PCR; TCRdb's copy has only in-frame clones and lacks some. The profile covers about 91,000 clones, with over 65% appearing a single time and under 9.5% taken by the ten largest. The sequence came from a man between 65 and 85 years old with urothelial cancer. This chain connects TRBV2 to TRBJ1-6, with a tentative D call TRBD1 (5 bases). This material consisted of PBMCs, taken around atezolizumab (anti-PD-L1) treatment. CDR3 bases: TGTGCCAGCAGTGAGGACGGGGGATATAATTCACCCCTCCACTTT. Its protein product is CASSEDGGYNSPLHF.